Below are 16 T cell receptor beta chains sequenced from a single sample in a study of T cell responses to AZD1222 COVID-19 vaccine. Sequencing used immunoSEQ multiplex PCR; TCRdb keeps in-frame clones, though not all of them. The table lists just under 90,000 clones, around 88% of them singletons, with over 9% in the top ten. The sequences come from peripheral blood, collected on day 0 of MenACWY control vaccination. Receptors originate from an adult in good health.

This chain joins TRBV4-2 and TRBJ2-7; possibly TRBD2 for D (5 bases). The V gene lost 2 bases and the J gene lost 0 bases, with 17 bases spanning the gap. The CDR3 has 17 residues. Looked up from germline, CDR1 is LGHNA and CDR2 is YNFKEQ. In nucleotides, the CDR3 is TGTGCCAGCAGCCAATTCTGGACTGTGGGTAGCTCCTACGAGCAGTACTTC. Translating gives CASSQFWTVGSSYEQYF.

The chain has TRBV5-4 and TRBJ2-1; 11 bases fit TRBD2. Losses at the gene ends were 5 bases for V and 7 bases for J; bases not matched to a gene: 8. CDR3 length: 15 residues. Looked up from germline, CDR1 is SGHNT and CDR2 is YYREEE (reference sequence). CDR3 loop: CASSSPSGGRNEQFF. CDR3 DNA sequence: TGTGCCAGCAGTTCCCCTAGCGGGGGGAGGAATGAGCAGTTCTTC.

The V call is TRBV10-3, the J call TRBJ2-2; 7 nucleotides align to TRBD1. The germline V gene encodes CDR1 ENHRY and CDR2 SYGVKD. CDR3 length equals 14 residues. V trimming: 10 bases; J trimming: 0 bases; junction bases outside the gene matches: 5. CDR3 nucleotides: TGTGCCACAGGGGACAGCGCGAACACCGGGGAGCTGTTTTTT. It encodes CATGDSANTGELFF.

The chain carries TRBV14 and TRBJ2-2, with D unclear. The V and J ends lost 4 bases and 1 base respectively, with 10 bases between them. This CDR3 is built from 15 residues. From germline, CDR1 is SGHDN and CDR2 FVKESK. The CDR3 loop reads CASSPQHGNTGELFF. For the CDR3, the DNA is TGTGCCAGCAGCCCGCAGCACGGGAACACCGGGGAGCTGTTTTTT. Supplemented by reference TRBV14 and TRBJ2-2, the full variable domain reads EAGVTQFPSHSVIEKGQTVTLRCDPISGHDNLYWYRRVMGKEIKFLLHFVKESKQDESGMPNNRFLAERTGGTYSTLKVQPAELEDSGVYFCASSPQHGNTGELFFGEGSRLTVL.

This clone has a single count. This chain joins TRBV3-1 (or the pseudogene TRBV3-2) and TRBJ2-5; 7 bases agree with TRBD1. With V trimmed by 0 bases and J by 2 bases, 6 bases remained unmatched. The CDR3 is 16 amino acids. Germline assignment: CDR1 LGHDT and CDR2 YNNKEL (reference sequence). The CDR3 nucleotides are TGTGCCAGCAGCCAAGATGGCAGGGGGTATCAAGAGACCCAGTACTTC. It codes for CASSQDGRGYQETQYF.

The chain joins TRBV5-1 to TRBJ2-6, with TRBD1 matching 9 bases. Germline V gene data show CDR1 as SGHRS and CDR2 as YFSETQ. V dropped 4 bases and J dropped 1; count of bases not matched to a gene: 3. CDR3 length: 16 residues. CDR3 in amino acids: CASSLGTGSGANVLTF. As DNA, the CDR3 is TGCGCCAGCAGCCTAGGGACAGGGTCTGGGGCCAACGTCCTGACTTTC.

The CDR3 coding sequence is TGTGCTAGTGGTGTACCGGGACTAGCGGGGGGGCCGTTCCGGGAGACCCAGTACTTC. This sequence encodes CASGVPGLAGGPFRETQYF. The rearrangement uses TRBV12-5 and TRBJ2-5; 16 positions match TRBD2. The CDR3 contains 19 residues. The V segment lost 5 bases and the J segment 5 bases; nucleotides outside the gene matches: 14. Germline values: CDR1 LGHNT, CDR2 FRNRAP.

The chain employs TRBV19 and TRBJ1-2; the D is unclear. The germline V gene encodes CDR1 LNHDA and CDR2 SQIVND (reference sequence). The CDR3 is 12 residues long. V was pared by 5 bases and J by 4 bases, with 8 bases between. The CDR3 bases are TGTGCCAGTAGTCCGGGTGGCTATGGCTACACCTTC. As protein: CASSPGGYGYTF.

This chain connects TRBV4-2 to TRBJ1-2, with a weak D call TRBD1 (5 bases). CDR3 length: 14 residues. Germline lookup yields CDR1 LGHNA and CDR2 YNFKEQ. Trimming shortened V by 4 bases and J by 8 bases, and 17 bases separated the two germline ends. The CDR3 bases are TGTGCCAGCAGCCCCGGGGGAGGGGTTGAGGGCTACACCTTC. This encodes CASSPGGGVEGYTF.

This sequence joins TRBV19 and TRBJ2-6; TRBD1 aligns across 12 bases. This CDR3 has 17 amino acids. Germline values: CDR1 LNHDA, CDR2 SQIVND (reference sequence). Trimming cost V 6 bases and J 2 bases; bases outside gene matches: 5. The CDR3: CASRAGTGGAGANVLTF. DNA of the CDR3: TGTGCCAGTAGGGCTGGGACAGGGGGCGCTGGGGCCAACGTCCTGACTTTC. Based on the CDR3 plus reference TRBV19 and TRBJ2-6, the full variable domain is DGGITQSPKYLFRKEGQNVTLSCEQNLNHDAMYWYRQDPGQGLRLIYYSQIVNDFQKGDIAEGYSVSREKKESFPLTVTSAQKNPTAFYLCASRAGTGGAGANVLTFGAGSRLTVL.

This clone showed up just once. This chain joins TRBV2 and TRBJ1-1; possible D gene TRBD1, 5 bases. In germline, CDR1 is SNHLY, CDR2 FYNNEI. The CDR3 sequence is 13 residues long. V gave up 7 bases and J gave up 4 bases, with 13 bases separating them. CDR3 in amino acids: CASTGQRSTEAFF. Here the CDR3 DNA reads TGTGCCAGCACGGGGCAGCGGAGCACTGAAGCTTTCTTT.

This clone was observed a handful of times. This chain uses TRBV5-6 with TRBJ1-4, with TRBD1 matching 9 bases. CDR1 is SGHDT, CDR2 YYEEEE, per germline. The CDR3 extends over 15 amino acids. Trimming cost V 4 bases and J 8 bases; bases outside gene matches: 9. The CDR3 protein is CASSIYRDRDEKLFF. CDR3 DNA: TGTGCCAGCAGCATATACCGGGACAGGGACGAAAAACTGTTTTTT.

CDR3 nucleotide sequence: TGTGCCAGCAGTTTAACTTTCTCCAATGAGCAGTTCTTC. Encoded protein: CASSLTFSNEQFF. The rearrangement joins TRBV27 to TRBJ2-1; D is undetermined. Trimming shortened V by 2 bases and J by 6 bases, and 8 bases separated the two germline ends. The germline V gene has CDR1 MNHEY and CDR2 SMNVEV (reference sequence). The CDR3 contains 13 residues.

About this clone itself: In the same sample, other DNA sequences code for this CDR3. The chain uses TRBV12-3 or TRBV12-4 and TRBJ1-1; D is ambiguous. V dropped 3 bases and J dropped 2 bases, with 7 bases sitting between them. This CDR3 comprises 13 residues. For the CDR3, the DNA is TGTGCCAGCAGTTTGGGGAGAAACACTGAAGCTTTCTTT. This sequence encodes CASSLGRNTEAFF.

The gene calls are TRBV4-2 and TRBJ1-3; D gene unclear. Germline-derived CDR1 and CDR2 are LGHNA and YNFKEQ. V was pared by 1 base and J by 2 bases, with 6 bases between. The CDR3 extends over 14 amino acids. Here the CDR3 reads CASSQGGTGNTIYF. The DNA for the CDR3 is TGTGCCAGCAGCCAAGGAGGGACTGGAAACACCATATATTTT.

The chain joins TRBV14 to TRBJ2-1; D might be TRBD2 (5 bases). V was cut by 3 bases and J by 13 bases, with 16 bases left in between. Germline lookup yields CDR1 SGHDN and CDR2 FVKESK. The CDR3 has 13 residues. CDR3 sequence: CASSQELDHYQFF. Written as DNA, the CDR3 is TGTGCCAGCAGCCAGGAACTAGACCACTATCAGTTCTTC.